This is a list of T cell receptor beta chains from one sample in a study of blood T cell repertoires in COVID-19. Measured with immunoSEQ multiplex PCR; TCRdb has only the in-frame clones, and not every one. This sample carries roughly 100,000 clones, approximately 86% of them seen once, and the ten largest clones take less than 4%. The material sequenced was peripheral blood. These receptors were collected from a human donor in a cohort sampled during active COVID-19. CDR3s include the opening cysteine and the closing phenylalanine or tryptophan. Fields, in order: clone size, J gene, D gene, V gene, CDR3 DNA, CDR3 protein. D genes are given only for firm matches. Size tells how often a clone was seen (once, few, many) or the class of an expanded clone, and some rows leave it out.

clone size: .
J gene: TRBJ2-3
D gene: TRBD2
V gene: TRBV11-2
CDR3 DNA: TGTGCCAGCAGCTTAGATCCTAGCGGTTACACAGATACGCAGTATTTT
CDR3 protein: CASSLDPSGYTDTQYF

clone size: .
J gene: TRBJ2-1
D gene: .
V gene: TRBV28
CDR3 DNA: TGTGCCAGCACCTCGTGGGGAGTCGGCTACAATGAGCAGTTCTTC
CDR3 protein: CASTSWGVGYNEQFF

clone size: .
J gene: TRBJ2-5
D gene: TRBD1
V gene: TRBV11-3
CDR3 DNA: TGTGCCAGCAGCCCCGACAGGGGCCAAGAGACCCAGTACTTC
CDR3 protein: CASSPDRGQETQYF

clone size: .
J gene: TRBJ2-1
D gene: .
V gene: TRBV6-1
CDR3 DNA: TGTGCCAGCAGTGAGACGTGGGCAGGGAATGAGCAGTTCTTC
CDR3 protein: CASSETWAGNEQFF

clone size: .
J gene: TRBJ1-2
D gene: .
V gene: TRBV27
CDR3 DNA: TGTGCCAGCAGTTTCTCCTCTAACTATGGCTACACCTTC
CDR3 protein: CASSFSSNYGYTF

clone size: .
J gene: TRBJ1-1
D gene: .
V gene: TRBV12-3/TRBV12-4
CDR3 DNA: TGTGCCAGCAGGGGTCCGGGGGTAGCTTTCTTT
CDR3 protein: CASRGPGVAFF

clone size: once
J gene: TRBJ2-1
D gene: TRBD2
V gene: TRBV6-6
CDR3 DNA: TGTGCCAGCAGTCAGAATAGCGGGAGTTACAATGAGCAGTTCTTC
CDR3 protein: CASSQNSGSYNEQFF

clone size: .
J gene: TRBJ2-3
D gene: .
V gene: TRBV3-1/TRBV3-2
CDR3 DNA: TGTGCCAGCAGCTCAGCCGGACTGTTCGGTACGCAGTATTTT
CDR3 protein: CASSSAGLFGTQYF

clone size: .
J gene: TRBJ2-2
D gene: TRBD1
V gene: TRBV18
CDR3 DNA: TGTGCCAGCTCTAAAGACAGGGGGAGTACCGGGGAGCTGTTTTTT
CDR3 protein: CASSKDRGSTGELFF

clone size: .
J gene: TRBJ2-3
D gene: .
V gene: TRBV30
CDR3 DNA: TGTGCCTGGTCGACTGCAACGCAGTATTTT
CDR3 protein: CAWSTATQYF

clone size: once
J gene: TRBJ2-1
D gene: TRBD2
V gene: TRBV19
CDR3 DNA: TGTGCCAGTAGTGTAACCTCCCAGAGGACTAGCGGGATTGAGCAGTTCTTC
CDR3 protein: CASSVTSQRTSGIEQFF

clone size: few
J gene: TRBJ2-7
D gene: .
V gene: TRBV3-1/TRBV3-2
CDR3 DNA: TGTGCCAGCAGCCAACCGGGGGTAGGCGAGCAGTACTTC
CDR3 protein: CASSQPGVGEQYF

clone size: .
J gene: TRBJ1-4
D gene: TRBD1
V gene: TRBV30
CDR3 DNA: TGTGCCTGGAGCACGGGACAGGGTTTTGAAAAACTGTTTTTT
CDR3 protein: CAWSTGQGFEKLFF

clone size: .
J gene: TRBJ2-7
D gene: .
V gene: TRBV4-1
CDR3 DNA: TGCGCCAGCAGCCAAGACTGGGGAGCTAGCTCCTACGAGCAGTACTTC
CDR3 protein: CASSQDWGASSYEQYF

clone size: .
J gene: TRBJ1-1
D gene: TRBD1
V gene: TRBV2
CDR3 DNA: TGTGCCAGCAGCAAACCGACAGGGAGCATGAACACTGAAGCTTTCTTT
CDR3 protein: CASSKPTGSMNTEAFF

clone size: .
J gene: TRBJ2-2
D gene: .
V gene: TRBV4-3
CDR3 DNA: TGCGCCAGCAGCCACCGTCCCGGGGAGCTGTTTTTT
CDR3 protein: CASSHRPGELFF

clone size: .
J gene: TRBJ1-1
D gene: .
V gene: TRBV4-3
CDR3 DNA: TGCGCCAGCAGCCAAGATAGATGGTATGAAGCTTTCTTT
CDR3 protein: CASSQDRWYEAFF

clone size: .
J gene: TRBJ2-7
D gene: TRBD1
V gene: TRBV11-2
CDR3 DNA: TGTGCCAGCAGCTTATTTACAGGGGGAACGTTCAACGAGCAGTACTTC
CDR3 protein: CASSLFTGGTFNEQYF

clone size: .
J gene: TRBJ2-7
D gene: .
V gene: TRBV24-1
CDR3 DNA: TGTGCCACCAGTGAGTCTACAGGGTACCCCTACGAGCAGTACTTC
CDR3 protein: CATSESTGYPYEQYF

clone size: .
J gene: TRBJ1-2
D gene: TRBD1
V gene: TRBV4-2
CDR3 DNA: TGTGCCAGCAGCCAAGTAACGACAGGGGGTGGGAACGGTGGCTACACCTTC
CDR3 protein: CASSQVTTGGGNGGYTF

clone size: .
J gene: TRBJ1-1
D gene: .
V gene: TRBV5-8
CDR3 DNA: TGTGCCAGCAGCTTTGACAGGTTGAACACTGAAGCTTTCTTT
CDR3 protein: CASSFDRLNTEAFF

clone size: few
J gene: TRBJ1-1
D gene: TRBD1
V gene: TRBV5-6
CDR3 DNA: TGTGCCAGCAGCTGGGGGACAGCGAACACTGAAGCTTTCTTT
CDR3 protein: CASSWGTANTEAFF

clone size: .
J gene: TRBJ1-1
D gene: .
V gene: TRBV5-4
CDR3 DNA: TGTGCCAGCAGCCCATTACAGGGAGGGAGCACTGAAGCTTTCTTT
CDR3 protein: CASSPLQGGSTEAFF

clone size: .
J gene: TRBJ1-2
D gene: TRBD1
V gene: TRBV7-3
CDR3 DNA: TGTGCCAGCAGCTCTGACAGGGGCTATGGCTACACCTTC
CDR3 protein: CASSSDRGYGYTF

clone size: .
J gene: TRBJ2-7
D gene: TRBD2
V gene: TRBV4-1
CDR3 DNA: TGCGCCAGCAGCCAAGCGGGCCGGACTAGCGCAGCCTACGAGCAGTACTTC
CDR3 protein: CASSQAGRTSAAYEQYF

clone size: .
J gene: TRBJ2-5
D gene: .
V gene: TRBV3-1/TRBV3-2
CDR3 DNA: TGTGCCAGCAGCCGCGATCTAGCCCAAGAGACCCAGTACTTC
CDR3 protein: CASSRDLAQETQYF

clone size: .
J gene: TRBJ1-1
D gene: TRBD1
V gene: TRBV19
CDR3 DNA: TGTGCCAGTTTCAAACAGGGGGCCGGGGACACTGAAGCTTTCTTT
CDR3 protein: CASFKQGAGDTEAFF

clone size: .
J gene: TRBJ1-6
D gene: .
V gene: TRBV19
CDR3 DNA: TGTGCCAGTAGTATTCGCCCACGCGGAGGAAGTATCGCACCCCTCCACTTT
CDR3 protein: CASSIRPRGGSIAPLHF

clone size: .
J gene: TRBJ2-1
D gene: TRBD2
V gene: TRBV11-3
CDR3 DNA: TGTGCCAGCAGCTTAGGCCTCTCTAGCGGGAATGCCTACAATGAGCAGTTCTTC
CDR3 protein: CASSLGLSSGNAYNEQFF

clone size: .
J gene: TRBJ1-5
D gene: TRBD1
V gene: TRBV4-1
CDR3 DNA: TGCGCCAGCAGCAACCGGAAGGGACAGAGCAATCAGCCCCAGCATTTT
CDR3 protein: CASSNRKGQSNQPQHF

clone size: .
J gene: TRBJ1-1
D gene: .
V gene: TRBV7-3
CDR3 DNA: TGTGCCAGCAGTCGGACATGGAACACTGAAGCTTTCTTT
CDR3 protein: CASSRTWNTEAFF

clone size: .
J gene: TRBJ1-1
D gene: .
V gene: TRBV7-9
CDR3 DNA: TGTGCCAGCAGCCCCGGGGGTAACACTGAAGCTTTCTTT
CDR3 protein: CASSPGGNTEAFF

clone size: .
J gene: TRBJ2-7
D gene: TRBD1
V gene: TRBV4-1
CDR3 DNA: TGCGCCAGCAGCGCACCGGGACAGAGGTCCGAGCAGTACTTC
CDR3 protein: CASSAPGQRSEQYF

clone size: .
J gene: TRBJ2-4
D gene: .
V gene: TRBV24-1
CDR3 DNA: TGTGCCACCAGTGATCCCAGGACAGCTAAAAACATTCAGTACTTC
CDR3 protein: CATSDPRTAKNIQYF

clone size: .
J gene: TRBJ2-5
D gene: TRBD2
V gene: TRBV5-5
CDR3 DNA: TGTGCCAGCAGCTTGTTGCTAGCGGGAGATCGCTTCGGGGAGACCCAGTACTTC
CDR3 protein: CASSLLLAGDRFGETQYF

clone size: .
J gene: TRBJ2-7
D gene: TRBD1
V gene: TRBV11-3
CDR3 DNA: TGTGCCAGCAGCTTAGATTGGACAGGGGGCAGACCCTACGAGCAGTACTTC
CDR3 protein: CASSLDWTGGRPYEQYF

clone size: .
J gene: TRBJ1-1
D gene: .
V gene: TRBV28
CDR3 DNA: TGTGCCAGCAGCCTGACTTGGAACACTGAAGCTTTCTTT
CDR3 protein: CASSLTWNTEAFF

clone size: .
J gene: TRBJ2-3
D gene: TRBD1
V gene: TRBV28
CDR3 DNA: TGTGCCAGCAGTCCCTACGGCGAGACAGGGGGCCCAGATACGCAGTATTTT
CDR3 protein: CASSPYGETGGPDTQYF

clone size: .
J gene: TRBJ2-5
D gene: .
V gene: TRBV7-8
CDR3 DNA: TGTGCCAGCAGCTTAGCCCCTATAGAGACCCAGTACTTC
CDR3 protein: CASSLAPIETQYF

clone size: .
J gene: TRBJ2-1
D gene: .
V gene: TRBV3-1/TRBV3-2
CDR3 DNA: TGTGCCAGCAGCCGCGACTATATTGCTGAGCAGTTCTTC
CDR3 protein: CASSRDYIAEQFF

clone size: .
J gene: TRBJ2-1
D gene: .
V gene: TRBV19
CDR3 DNA: TGTGCCAGTAGTCTCTGGACAGAGAATGAGCAGTTCTTC
CDR3 protein: CASSLWTENEQFF

clone size: .
J gene: TRBJ2-1
D gene: TRBD2
V gene: TRBV9
CDR3 DNA: TGTGCCAGCAGCACCGGACTAGCGGGAGGGGAAAATGAGCAGTTCTTC
CDR3 protein: CASSTGLAGGENEQFF

clone size: .
J gene: TRBJ1-1
D gene: .
V gene: TRBV28
CDR3 DNA: TGTGCCAGCAGAGCAGGGGTTTTTTCTCCGAACACTGAAGCTTTCTTT
CDR3 protein: CASRAGVFSPNTEAFF

clone size: .
J gene: TRBJ2-1
D gene: TRBD2
V gene: TRBV10-3
CDR3 DNA: TGTGCCATCGCAAACATAAGAGGGACTAGCGGGAGGACGAGCTCCTACAATGAGCAGTTCTTC
CDR3 protein: CAIANIRGTSGRTSSYNEQFF

clone size: once
J gene: TRBJ2-2
D gene: .
V gene: TRBV19
CDR3 DNA: TGTGCCAGTACTACGGACAGGGAGGGCGGGGAGCTGTTTTTT
CDR3 protein: CASTTDREGGELFF

clone size: .
J gene: TRBJ2-2
D gene: .
V gene: TRBV6-2/TRBV6-3
CDR3 DNA: TGTGCCAGCAGTTATTCAGAAAACACCGGGGAGCTGTTTTTT
CDR3 protein: CASSYSENTGELFF

clone size: .
J gene: TRBJ2-1
D gene: TRBD2
V gene: TRBV24-1
CDR3 DNA: TGTGCCACCAGTGAGACCGGGACTAGCTCCTACAATGAGCAGTTCTTC
CDR3 protein: CATSETGTSSYNEQFF

clone size: .
J gene: TRBJ1-2
D gene: TRBD1
V gene: TRBV15
CDR3 DNA: TGTGCCACCAGCAAAGACAGGGCCGGCTACACCTTC
CDR3 protein: CATSKDRAGYTF

clone size: once
J gene: TRBJ1-5
D gene: .
V gene: TRBV2
CDR3 DNA: TGTGCCAGCAGGGTCAGGGGAAGCAATCAGCCCCAGCATTTT
CDR3 protein: CASRVRGSNQPQHF